The 26 T cell receptor beta chains below were found in one sample sequenced in a study of tumor-infiltrating lymphocytes in primary liver carcinoma. The researchers produced TCR beta cDNA from roughly 550 ng total RNA with a constant-region primer. Libraries of TCR beta came from three nested multiplex PCR rounds with slightly modified ARM-PCR. Amplification in the first two PCR rounds was performed using TRBV1-TRBV30 forward primers and a C-beta reverse primer for around 9 cycles each. One entry per CDR3 protein results from TCRdb running MiXCR on the multiplex PCR reads. The data hold about 350,000 distinct CDR3 sequences, with less than 65% observed a single time. Both blood RNA, taken from unsorted whole blood, and germline DNA were extracted. The material sequenced was peripheral blood. These receptors were obtained from a man aged 35 to 55 with primary liver carcinoma and hepatitis B virus infection.

Regarding this clonotype: Germline is not matched at one junction end, which may reflect a read error. The chain couples TRBV5-4 to TRBJ2-1; 7 nucleotides agree with TRBD2. Germline assignment: CDR1 SGHNT and CDR2 YYREEE (reference sequence). CDR3 length equals 17 residues. Here the CDR3 reads CASSLEPFAGVNNERFF. DNA of the CDR3: TGTGCCAGCAGCTTGGAACCGTTTGCGGGAGTTAACAATGAGCGGTTCTTC.

The CDR3 DNA reads TGTGCCAGCAGTATGTATCGAGGGGTAAATCAGCCCCAGCATTTT. The encoded protein is CASSMYRGVNQPQHF. This chain uses TRBV6-5 with TRBJ1-5, with a tentative D call TRBD1 (5 bases). This CDR3 is 15 amino acids long. V was clipped by 5 bases and J by 4 bases, with 15 bases between them. Germline CDR1 reads MNHEY; CDR2 reads SVGAGI.

The chain links TRBV11-2 to TRBJ2-3; tentatively, D is TRBD1 (6 bases). Between the trimmed V and J ends, which lost 7 bases and 6 bases, there was a span of 17 bases. This CDR3 is built from 14 residues. Germline V gene lookup returns CDR1 SGHAT and CDR2 FQNNGV. The CDR3 protein is CASTLQGRGDTQYF. For the CDR3, the DNA is TGTGCCAGCACACTACAGGGTAGAGGGGATACGCAGTATTTT. Complete variable domain (other parts from reference TRBV11-2 and TRBJ2-3): EAGVAQSPRYKIIEKRQSVAFWCNPISGHATLYWYQQILGQGPKLLIQFQNNGVVDDSQLPKDRFSAERLKGVDSTLKIQPAKLEDSAVYLCASTLQGRGDTQYFGPGTRLTVL.

This clonotype occurred many times. The rearrangement uses TRBV11-1 and TRBJ2-5, with D perhaps assigned TRBD1 or TRBD2 (5 bases each). This CDR3 comprises 13 residues. V lost 8 bases and J 3 bases, leaving 13 bases between the germline ends. Germline values: CDR1 SGHAT, CDR2 FQDESV (reference sequence). In DNA, the CDR3 is TGTGCCAGCGGGTTCCAGGGAGAAGAGACCCAGTACTTC. Protein: CASGFQGEETQYF.

Note on this clonotype: Being one base from a much bigger clone, this may be a read error. This is likely a read error, given that the CDR3 carries no conserved phenylalanine or tryptophan at its end. The genes are TRBV10-3 and TRBJ1-1; 8 bases match TRBD1. J lost 2 bases, V lost 4 bases, and 3 bases had no gene match. Germline assignment: CDR1 ENHRY and CDR2 SYGVKD. The CDR3 runs 14 residues. The CDR3 loop is CAISADRGNTEAFL. In DNA form, the CDR3 reads TGTGCCATCAGTGCTGACAGGGGCAACACTGAAGCTTTCCTT.

The rearrangement uses TRBV11-2 and TRBJ2-1; D is unclear. The CDR3 consists of 16 residues. The germline gives CDR1 SGHAT, CDR2 FQNNGV. V was trimmed by 5 bases and J by 4 bases, leaving 18 bases between them. The CDR3: CASSPGLERSYNEQFF. The CDR3 DNA follows: TGTGCCAGCAGCCCCGGGTTGGAGCGATCTTACAATGAGCAGTTCTTC.

The chain has TRBV11-2 and TRBJ2-2; no clear D gene. The CDR3 runs to 13 residues. The germline V gene has CDR1 SGHAT and CDR2 FQNNGV. Trimming took off 2 bases at V and 7 bases at J, with 8 bases between the two ends. The CDR3 DNA reads TGTGCCAGCAGCTTACCAGACATCGGGGAGCTGTTTTTT. It translates to CASSLPDIGELFF.

The sample holds many counts of this clonotype. The rearrangement joins TRBV4-3 to TRBJ1-1; no definite D call. Germline V gene data show CDR1 as LGHNA and CDR2 as YSLEER. The CDR3 is 15 amino acids. V lost 1 base to trimming and J lost 2 bases, with 11 bases between them. Written as DNA, the CDR3 is TGCGCCAGCAGCCAAGTTGTGGGAACTAACACTGAAGCTTTCTTT. Translated, it gives CASSQVVGTNTEAFF.

Concerning this clonotype: An end of the junction does not agree with germline; a read error may underlie this. This CDR3 is CVSSLASQGYEQYF. CDR3 sequence (DNA): TGTGTCAGCAGCTTAGCCTCACAGGGGTACGAGCAGTACTTC. The V call is TRBV11-2, the J call TRBJ2-7, with TRBD1 identical over 7 bases. The germline V gene encodes CDR1 SGHAT and CDR2 FQNNGV. This CDR3 has 14 amino acids.

Notes on this clonotype: The CDR3 end shows no conserved phenylalanine or tryptophan, and so a read error is likely. This chain links TRBV5-4 with TRBJ2-1; no clear D gene. The CDR3 runs to 16 residues. CDR1 SGHNT and CDR2 YYREEE come from the germline V gene (reference sequence). With 1 base removed from V and 7 bases from J, the gap between germline ends came to 18 bases. Here the CDR3 DNA reads TGTGCCAGCAGCTTGTTTTCTAGTGGTAACCGAAATGAGCAGTTCTTA. Its translation: CASSLFSSGNRNEQFL.

This chain uses TRBV29-1 with TRBJ2-7; D is unclear. V lost 7 bases, J lost 3 bases, and 10 bases lay in between. The CDR3 covers 11 residues. Germline V gene data show CDR1 as SQVTM and CDR2 as ANQGSEA. The CDR3 sequence is CSGQVSYEQYF. The CDR3 DNA follows: TGCAGCGGGCAGGTGAGCTACGAGCAGTACTTC.

The chain carries TRBV28 and TRBJ2-7; 9 nucleotides match TRBD1. The germline V gene encodes CDR1 MDHEN and CDR2 SYDVKM. J lost 2 bases, V lost 7 bases, and 9 bases had no gene match. The CDR3 covers 15 residues. The CDR3 bases are TGTGCCAGCATCCAGGGACAGGGATACCCCTACGAGCAGTACTTC. Protein product: CASIQGQGYPYEQYF.

A word on this clonotype: This sequence may be a read error, since a much larger clone differs from it by one base. The CDR3: CASSYIDGAERYQPQHF. The CDR3 DNA reads as TGTGCCAGCAGTTACATTGATGGGGCAGAGCGTTACCAGCCCCAGCATTTT. V is TRBV6-2 or TRBV6-3 and J is TRBJ1-5, with D possibly TRBD1 on 5 matching bases. Trimming removed 2 bases from V and 7 bases from J, with 21 bases in between. The CDR3 contains 17 residues. In germline, CDR1 is MNHEY, CDR2 SVGEGT.

The chain is built from TRBV30 and TRBJ1-2, with 7 bases aligning to TRBD1. Germline CDR1 and CDR2: GTSNPN and SVGIG (reference sequence). CDR3 length equals 12 residues. With V trimmed by 5 bases and J by 5 bases, 5 bases remained unmatched. The DNA for the CDR3 is TGTGCCTGGGTTACAGGGGTGTATGGCTACACCTTC. It yields the protein CAWVTGVYGYTF.

The CDR3 here is CASSQRGGLKTGELFF. The CDR3 region has the DNA TGCGCCAGCAGTCAACGAGGCGGATTGAAGACCGGGGAGCTGTTTTTT. The chain links TRBV23-1 to TRBJ2-2; D uncertain. TRBV23-1 is noted as an ORF with a role that remains uncertain. Trimming cost V 2 bases and J 5 bases, with 15 bases left between them. CDR3 length: 16 amino acids.

Comments on this clonotype: A much larger clone is a single base away; this may be a read error. V is TRBV6-5 and J is TRBJ1-1; 7 positions agree with TRBD1. With 6 bases clipped from V and 3 bases from J, the junction kept 10 bases outside the gene matches. Germline loops: CDR1 MNHEY, CDR2 SVGAGI. CDR3 length equals 15 residues. The CDR3 here is CASRPDREGDTEAFF. The CDR3 DNA reads as TGTGCCAGCAGGCCTGACAGGGAAGGGGACACTGAAGCTTTCTTT.

As for this clonotype: This may be a read error: a much more frequent sequence differs by one nucleotide. V and J are TRBV12-3 or TRBV12-4 and TRBJ1-6; D unresolved. The V and J ends lost 0 bases and 12 bases respectively, with 6 bases between them. The CDR3 has 12 residues. The CDR3 DNA reads TGTGCCAGCAGTTTAGCGAGGCTACCCCTCCACTTT. Its translation: CASSLARLPLHF.

Regarding this clonotype: This sequence may be a read error, since a much larger clone differs from it by one base. V and J are TRBV14 and TRBJ2-1; D perhaps matches TRBD2 (6 bases). The CDR3 length is 15 residues. Germline values: CDR1 SGHDN, CDR2 FVKESK. The CDR3 is CASSQVAGLYNEHFF. Here the CDR3 DNA reads TGTGCCAGCAGCCAAGTTGCGGGACTGTACAATGAGCATTTCTTC.

As regards this clonotype: A much larger clone differs by one base, so this may be a read error. V and J are TRBV6-6 and TRBJ1-5; D might be TRBD1 (5 bases). In germline, CDR1 is MNHNY, CDR2 SVGAGI (reference sequence). CDR3 length equals 20 residues. In DNA form, the CDR3 reads TGTGTCAGCAGCACAAACCCTGAGAGGGGACCCTGGAATAGCAATCAGCCCCAGCATTTT. Amino acids: CVSSTNPERGPWNSNQPQHF.

There are a few counts of this clonotype. This may be a read error, as it is one base from a much larger clone. This sequence joins TRBV4-3 and TRBJ2-7; 12 bases are a match to TRBD2. The CDR3 covers 18 residues. Germline assignment: CDR1 LGHNA and CDR2 YSLEER. The CDR3 DNA reads TGCGCCAGCAGCAAGACGGCGCCTAGCGGGAGGGCGCCCTACAAGCAGTACTTC. Residues: CASSKTAPSGRAPYKQYF.

This chain joins TRBV30 and TRBJ1-1; 8 nucleotides align to TRBD1. The germline V gene encodes CDR1 GTSNPN and CDR2 SVGIG (reference sequence). The CDR3 contains 12 residues. CDR3 loop: CARQGRYTEAFF. The CDR3 bases are TGTGCTCGACAGGGGCGGTACACTGAAGCTTTCTTT.

V and J are TRBV4-1 and TRBJ2-3; no clear D. Trimming removed 7 bases from V and 5 bases from J, with 19 bases in between. The CDR3 has 15 amino acids. Germline CDR1 MGHRA, CDR2 YSYEKL. The CDR3 region has the DNA TGCGCCAGCAAGTCTACGGATCTGGGCGGAGATACGCAGTATTTT. It specifies CASKSTDLGGDTQYF.

This clonotype was counted at least ten times. A much larger clone sits a single nucleotide away, making a read error possible. The V call is TRBV6-2 or TRBV6-3, the J call TRBJ2-7, with D possibly being TRBD2 (5 bases). Germline CDR1 and CDR2: MNHEY and SVGEGT. CDR3 length: 14 residues. V lost 2 bases to trimming and J lost 2 bases, with 10 bases between them. In nucleotides, the CDR3 is TGTGCCAGCAGTTACGGGCGGGCTCCCTACGAGCAGTACTTC. This translates into CASSYGRAPYEQYF.

Remarks on this clonotype: Given a much more abundant clone one base away, this may be a read error. The chain is built from TRBV4-1 and TRBJ2-7; D call uncertain. Germline loops: CDR1 MGHRA, CDR2 YSYEKL. The CDR3 extends over 14 amino acids. The CDR3 sequence: CASNQVWLTYEQYF. CDR3 nucleotide sequence: TGCGCCAGCAACCAAGTTTGGCTCACCTACGAGCAGTACTTC.

In regard to this clonotype: The junction departs from the called germline gene at one end, perhaps through a read error. The chain is built from TRBV11-1 and TRBJ2-1; 11 bases are shared with TRBD2. This CDR3 is 16 amino acids long. In germline, CDR1 is SGHAT, CDR2 FQDESV (reference sequence). CDR3 coding DNA: TGTGTCAGCAGCCAACACCCGGGACTAGCGGACAATGAGCAGCTCTTC. Encoded protein: CVSSQHPGLADNEQLF.

About this clonotype: A much larger clone sits a single nucleotide away, making a read error possible. The chain recombines TRBV6-5 with TRBJ1-4, with D hard to call. Germline CDR1 and CDR2: MNHEY and SVGAGI. This CDR3 has 15 residues. The CDR3 DNA is TGTGCCAACAGTTATTACGGTGCAACTAATGAAAAACTGTTTTTT. Its protein product is CANSYYGATNEKLFF.